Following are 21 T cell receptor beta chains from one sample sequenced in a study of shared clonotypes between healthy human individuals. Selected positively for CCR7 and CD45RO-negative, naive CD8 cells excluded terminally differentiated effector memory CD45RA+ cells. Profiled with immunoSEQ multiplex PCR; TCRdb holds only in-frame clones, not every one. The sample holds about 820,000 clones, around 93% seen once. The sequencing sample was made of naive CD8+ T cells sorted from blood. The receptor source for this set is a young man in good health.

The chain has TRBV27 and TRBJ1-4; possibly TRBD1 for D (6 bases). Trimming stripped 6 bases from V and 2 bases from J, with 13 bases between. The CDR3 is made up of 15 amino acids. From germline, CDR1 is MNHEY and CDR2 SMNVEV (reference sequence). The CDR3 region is CASRIGTFTNEKLFF. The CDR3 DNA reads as TGTGCCAGCAGAATCGGGACATTTACTAATGAAAAACTGTTTTTT.

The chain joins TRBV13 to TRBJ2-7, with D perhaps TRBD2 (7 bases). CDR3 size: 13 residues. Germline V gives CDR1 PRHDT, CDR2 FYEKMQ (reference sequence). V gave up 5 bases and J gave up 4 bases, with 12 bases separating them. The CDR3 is CASSPEGGYEQYF. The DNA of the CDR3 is TGTGCCAGCAGCCCAGAGGGGGGGTACGAGCAGTACTTC. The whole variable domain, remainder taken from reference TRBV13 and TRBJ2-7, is AAGVIQSPRHLIKEKRETATLKCYPIPRHDTVYWYQQGPGQDPQFLISFYEKMQSDKGSIPDRFSAQQFSDYHSELNMSSLELGDSALYFCASSPEGGYEQYFGPGTRLTVT.

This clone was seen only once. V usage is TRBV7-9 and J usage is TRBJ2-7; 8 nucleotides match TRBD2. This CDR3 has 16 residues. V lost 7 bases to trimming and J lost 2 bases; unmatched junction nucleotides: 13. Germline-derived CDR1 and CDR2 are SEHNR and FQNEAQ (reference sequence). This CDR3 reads CASTPVLREEPYEQYF. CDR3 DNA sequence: TGTGCCAGCACCCCTGTTTTGCGGGAGGAGCCCTACGAGCAGTACTTC.

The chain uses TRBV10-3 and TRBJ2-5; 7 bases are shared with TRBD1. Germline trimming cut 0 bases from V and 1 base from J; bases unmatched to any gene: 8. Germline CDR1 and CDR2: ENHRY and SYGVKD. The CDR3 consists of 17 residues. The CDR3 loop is CAISESQGERSQETQYF. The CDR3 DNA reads TGTGCCATCAGTGAGTCTCAGGGGGAAAGATCCCAAGAGACCCAGTACTTC.

CDR3 bases: TGTGCCAGCAGCTTGCCCCCCACAGATACGCAGTATTTT. Residues: CASSLPPTDTQYF. V usage is TRBV5-6 and J usage is TRBJ2-3; unclear D gene. Trimming removed 1 base at V and 2 bases at J, with 5 bases between. CDR1 is SGHDT, CDR2 YYEEEE, per germline. The CDR3 is made up of 13 amino acids.

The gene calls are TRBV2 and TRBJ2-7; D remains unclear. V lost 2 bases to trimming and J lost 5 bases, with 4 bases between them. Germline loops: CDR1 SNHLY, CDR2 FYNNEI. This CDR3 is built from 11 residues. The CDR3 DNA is TGTGCCAGCAGTGAATATAACGAGCAGTACTTC. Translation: CASSEYNEQYF.

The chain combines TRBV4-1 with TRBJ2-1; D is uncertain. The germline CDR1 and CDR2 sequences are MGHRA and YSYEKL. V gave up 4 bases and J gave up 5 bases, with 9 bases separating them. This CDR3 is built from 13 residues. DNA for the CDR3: TGCGCCAGCAGCCCTCAGAGGCACAATGAGCAGTTCTTC. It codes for CASSPQRHNEQFF.

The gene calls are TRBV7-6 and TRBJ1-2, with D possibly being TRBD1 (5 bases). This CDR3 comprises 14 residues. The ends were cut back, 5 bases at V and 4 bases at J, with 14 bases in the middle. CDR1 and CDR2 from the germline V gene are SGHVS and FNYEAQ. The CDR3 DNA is TGTGCCAGCAGCCCGGGGCTCGATTTCTATGGCTACACCTTC. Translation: CASSPGLDFYGYTF.

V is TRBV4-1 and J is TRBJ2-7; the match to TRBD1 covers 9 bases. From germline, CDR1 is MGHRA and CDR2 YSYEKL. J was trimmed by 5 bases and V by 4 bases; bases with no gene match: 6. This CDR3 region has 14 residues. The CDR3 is CASSPRDRADEQYF. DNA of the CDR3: TGCGCCAGCAGCCCCAGGGACAGGGCTGACGAGCAGTACTTC.

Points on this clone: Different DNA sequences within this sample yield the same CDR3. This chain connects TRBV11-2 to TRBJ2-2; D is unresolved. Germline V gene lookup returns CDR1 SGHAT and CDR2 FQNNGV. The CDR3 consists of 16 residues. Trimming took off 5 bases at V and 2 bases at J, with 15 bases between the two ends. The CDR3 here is CASSSRTSENTGELFF. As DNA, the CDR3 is TGTGCCAGCAGCAGTCGGACCAGCGAAAACACCGGGGAGCTGTTTTTT.

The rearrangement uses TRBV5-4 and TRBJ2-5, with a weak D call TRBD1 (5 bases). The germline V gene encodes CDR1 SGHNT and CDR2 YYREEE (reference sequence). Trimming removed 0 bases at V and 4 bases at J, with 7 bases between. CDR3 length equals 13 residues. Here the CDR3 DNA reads TGTGCCAGCAGCTTGGAGGGGCTAGAGACCCAGTACTTC. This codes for CASSLEGLETQYF.

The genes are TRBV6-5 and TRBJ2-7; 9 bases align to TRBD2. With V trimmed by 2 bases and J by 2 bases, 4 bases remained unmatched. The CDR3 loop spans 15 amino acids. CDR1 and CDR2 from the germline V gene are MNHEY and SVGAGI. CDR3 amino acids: CASSYAASGTYEQYF. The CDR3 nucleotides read TGTGCCAGCAGTTACGCGGCTAGCGGGACCTACGAGCAGTACTTC.

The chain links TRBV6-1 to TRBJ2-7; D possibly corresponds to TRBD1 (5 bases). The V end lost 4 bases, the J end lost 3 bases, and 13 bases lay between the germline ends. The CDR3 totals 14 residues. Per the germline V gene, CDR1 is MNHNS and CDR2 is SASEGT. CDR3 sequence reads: CASSGGGRFYEQYF. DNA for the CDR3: TGTGCCAGCAGTGGGGGCGGACGTTTCTACGAGCAGTACTTC.

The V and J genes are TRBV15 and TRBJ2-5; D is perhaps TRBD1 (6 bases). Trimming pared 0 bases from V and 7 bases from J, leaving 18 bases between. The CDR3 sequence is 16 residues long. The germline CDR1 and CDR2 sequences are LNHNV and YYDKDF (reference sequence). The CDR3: CATSREEGQNPGTQYF. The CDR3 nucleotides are TGTGCCACCAGCAGAGAGGAAGGACAGAACCCAGGGACCCAGTACTTC.

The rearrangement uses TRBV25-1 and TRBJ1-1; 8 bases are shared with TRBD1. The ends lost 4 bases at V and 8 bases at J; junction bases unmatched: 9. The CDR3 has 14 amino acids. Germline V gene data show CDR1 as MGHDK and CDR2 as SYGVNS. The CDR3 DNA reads TGTGCCAGCAGTGCCGTAGGACAGGGAATGGAAGCTTTCTTT. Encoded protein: CASSAVGQGMEAFF.

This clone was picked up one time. This CDR3 is CASSPIASGRVTDTQYF. In DNA, the CDR3 is TGTGCCAGCAGCCCGATAGCTAGCGGGAGGGTCACAGATACGCAGTATTTT. This chain links TRBV7-3 with TRBJ2-3; 12 nucleotides line up with TRBD2. V lost 5 bases to trimming and J lost 2 bases; unmatched junction nucleotides: 8. The germline CDR1 and CDR2 sequences are SGHTA and FQGTGA. The CDR3 is made up of 17 amino acids.

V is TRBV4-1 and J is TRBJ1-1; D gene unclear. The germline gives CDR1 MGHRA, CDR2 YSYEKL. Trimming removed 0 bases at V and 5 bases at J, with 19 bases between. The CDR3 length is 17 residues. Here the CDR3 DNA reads TGCGCCAGCAGCCAAGATAGGCCCGGCAGGAAGGAAACTGAAGCTTTCTTT. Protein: CASSQDRPGRKETEAFF.

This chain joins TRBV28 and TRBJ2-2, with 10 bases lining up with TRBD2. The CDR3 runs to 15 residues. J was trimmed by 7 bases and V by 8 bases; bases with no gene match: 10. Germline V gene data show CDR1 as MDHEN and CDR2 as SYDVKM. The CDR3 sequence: CASYEAGGPVGELFF. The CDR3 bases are TGTGCCAGCTACGAAGCGGGAGGGCCGGTCGGGGAGCTGTTTTTT.

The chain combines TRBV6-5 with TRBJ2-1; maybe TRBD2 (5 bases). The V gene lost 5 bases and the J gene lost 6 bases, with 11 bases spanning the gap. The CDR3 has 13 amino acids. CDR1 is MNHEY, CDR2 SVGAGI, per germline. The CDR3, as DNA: TGTGCCAGCAGTATTACACGGGGCAATGAGCAGTTCTTC. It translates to CASSITRGNEQFF.

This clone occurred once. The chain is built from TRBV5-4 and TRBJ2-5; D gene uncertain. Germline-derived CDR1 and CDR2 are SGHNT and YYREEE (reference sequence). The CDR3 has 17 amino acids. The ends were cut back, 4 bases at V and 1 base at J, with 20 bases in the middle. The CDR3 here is CASSPRGSVNLQETQYF. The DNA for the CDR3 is TGTGCCAGCAGCCCCCGCGGAAGCGTCAATCTCCAAGAGACCCAGTACTTC.

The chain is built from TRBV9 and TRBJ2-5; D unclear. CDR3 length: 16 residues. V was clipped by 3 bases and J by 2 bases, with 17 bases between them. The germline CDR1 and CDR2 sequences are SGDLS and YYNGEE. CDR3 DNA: TGTGCCAGCAGCGCTCCGGGCACCGTTGATCAAGAGACCCAGTACTTC. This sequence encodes CASSAPGTVDQETQYF. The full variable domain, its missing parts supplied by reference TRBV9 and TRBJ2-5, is DSGVTQTPKHLITATGQRVTLRCSPRSGDLSVYWYQQSLDQGLQFLIQYYNGEERAKGNILERFSAQQFPDLHSELNLSSLELGDSALYFCASSAPGTVDQETQYFGPGTRLLVL.